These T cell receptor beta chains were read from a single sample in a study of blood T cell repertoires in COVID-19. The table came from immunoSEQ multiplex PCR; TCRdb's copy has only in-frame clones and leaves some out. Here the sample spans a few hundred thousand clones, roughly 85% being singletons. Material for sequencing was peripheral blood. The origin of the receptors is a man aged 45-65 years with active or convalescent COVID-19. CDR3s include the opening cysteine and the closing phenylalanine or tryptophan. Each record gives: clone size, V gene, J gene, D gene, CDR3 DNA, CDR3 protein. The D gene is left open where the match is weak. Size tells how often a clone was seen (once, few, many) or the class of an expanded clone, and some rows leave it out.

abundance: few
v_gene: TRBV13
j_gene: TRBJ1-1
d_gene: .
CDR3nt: TGTGCCAGCAGGCCCTTCGGCGGGAACACTGAAGCTTTCTTT
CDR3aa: CASRPFGGNTEAFF

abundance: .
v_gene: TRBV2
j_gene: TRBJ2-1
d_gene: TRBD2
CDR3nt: TGTGCCAGCGGGACTAGCGGGAGGGGGGAGCAGTTCTTC
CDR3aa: CASGTSGRGEQFF

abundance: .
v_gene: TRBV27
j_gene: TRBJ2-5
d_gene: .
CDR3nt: TGTGCCAGCAGTTTGAGAGGGAGTGGGTTCGGGACCCAGTACTTC
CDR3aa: CASSLRGSGFGTQYF

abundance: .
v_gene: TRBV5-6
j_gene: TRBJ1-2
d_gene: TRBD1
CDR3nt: TGTGCCAGCAGCCGGGACAGGGTGGGCGGCTACACCTTC
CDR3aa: CASSRDRVGGYTF

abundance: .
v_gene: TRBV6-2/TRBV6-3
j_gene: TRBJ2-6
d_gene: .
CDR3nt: TGTGCCAGCACCCCTGGGGGACTTTCATCTGGGGCCAACGTCCTGACTTTC
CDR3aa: CASTPGGLSSGANVLTF

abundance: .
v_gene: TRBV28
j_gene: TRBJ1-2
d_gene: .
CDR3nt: TGTGCCAGCGGCCTCAGGATTCGGGGCTACACCTTC
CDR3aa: CASGLRIRGYTF

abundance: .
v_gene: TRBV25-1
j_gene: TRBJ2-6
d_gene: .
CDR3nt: TGTGCCAGCAGGGAAACCGGGGGCTCTGGGGCCAACGTCCTGACTTTC
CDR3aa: CASRETGGSGANVLTF

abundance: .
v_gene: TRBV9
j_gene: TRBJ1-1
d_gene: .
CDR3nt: TGTGCCAGCAGCACTAGACAGGCGGGTTTGGGCACTGAAGCTTTCTTT
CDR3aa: CASSTRQAGLGTEAFF

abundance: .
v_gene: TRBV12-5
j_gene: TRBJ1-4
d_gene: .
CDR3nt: TGTGCTAGTGGTTTGGTAAACCGGGGGTGGAGTGAAAAACTGTTTTTT
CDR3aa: CASGLVNRGWSEKLFF

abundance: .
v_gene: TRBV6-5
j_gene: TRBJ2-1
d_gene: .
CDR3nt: TGTGCCAGCAGTTACTCGAGCGTGGCAAACGAGCAGTTCTTC
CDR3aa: CASSYSSVANEQFF

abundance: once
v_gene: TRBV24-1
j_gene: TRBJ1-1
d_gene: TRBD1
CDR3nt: TGTGCCACCAGTGATTACCGACAGGGAGGGAACACTGAAGCTTTCTTT
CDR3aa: CATSDYRQGGNTEAFF

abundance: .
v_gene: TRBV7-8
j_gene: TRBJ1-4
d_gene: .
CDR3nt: TGTGCCAGCAGCTTAGACTCAGAAAAACTGTTTTTT
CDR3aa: CASSLDSEKLFF

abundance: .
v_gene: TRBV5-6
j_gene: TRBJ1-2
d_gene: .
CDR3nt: TGTGCCAGCAGCTCCTACTTACAGCGGGTCTATGGCTACACCTTC
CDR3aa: CASSSYLQRVYGYTF

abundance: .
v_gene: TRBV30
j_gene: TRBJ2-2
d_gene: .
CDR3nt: TGTGCCTGGGTAGAACGATTCACCGGGGAGCTGTTTTTT
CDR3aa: CAWVERFTGELFF

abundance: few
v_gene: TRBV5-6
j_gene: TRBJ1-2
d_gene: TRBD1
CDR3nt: TGTGCCAGCAGCTTGGCGACAGGGGCGGGTGGCTACACCTTC
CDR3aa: CASSLATGAGGYTF

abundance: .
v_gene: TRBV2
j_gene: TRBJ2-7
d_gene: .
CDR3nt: TGTGCCAGCCGATGGCAGGGTGTATACGAGCAGTACTTC
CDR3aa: CASRWQGVYEQYF

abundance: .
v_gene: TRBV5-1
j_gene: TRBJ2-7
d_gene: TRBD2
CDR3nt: TGCGCCAGCAGCTTGGTGCCTGGGGGAGGGAGGCTCTACGAGCAGTACTTC
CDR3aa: CASSLVPGGGRLYEQYF

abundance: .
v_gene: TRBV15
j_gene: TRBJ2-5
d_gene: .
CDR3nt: TGTGCCACCAGCAGAGATGTTAGTTTGCAGTACTTC
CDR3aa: CATSRDVSLQYF

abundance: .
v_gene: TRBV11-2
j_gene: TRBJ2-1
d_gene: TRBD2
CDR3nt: TGTGCCAGCAGCTACGGGACTAGCGGATACAATGAGCAGTTCTTC
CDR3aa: CASSYGTSGYNEQFF

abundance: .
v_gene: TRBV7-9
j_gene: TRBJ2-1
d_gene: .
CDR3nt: TGTGCCAGCAGCTTAGTTGGCAGGGGCGTCCACAATGAGCAGTTCTTC
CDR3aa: CASSLVGRGVHNEQFF

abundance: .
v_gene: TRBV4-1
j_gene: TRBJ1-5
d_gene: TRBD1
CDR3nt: TGCGCCAGCAGTCTTCAGGACAGGGGCGGTCAGCCCCAGCATTTT
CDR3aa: CASSLQDRGGQPQHF